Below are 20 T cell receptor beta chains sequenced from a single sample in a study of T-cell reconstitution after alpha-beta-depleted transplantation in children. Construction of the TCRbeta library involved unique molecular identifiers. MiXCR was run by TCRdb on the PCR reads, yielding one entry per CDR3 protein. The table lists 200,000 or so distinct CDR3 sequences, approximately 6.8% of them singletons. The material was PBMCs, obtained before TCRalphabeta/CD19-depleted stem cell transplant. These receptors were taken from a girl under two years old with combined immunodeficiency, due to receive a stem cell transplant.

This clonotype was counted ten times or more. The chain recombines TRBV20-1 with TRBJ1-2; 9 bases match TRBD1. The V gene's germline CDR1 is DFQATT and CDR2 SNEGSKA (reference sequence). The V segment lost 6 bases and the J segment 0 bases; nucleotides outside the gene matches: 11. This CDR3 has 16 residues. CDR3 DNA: TGCAGTGCCCAGGGACAGGGTTTTTTCGCTAACTATGGCTACACCTTC. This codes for CSAQGQGFFANYGYTF.

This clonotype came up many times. DNA for the CDR3: TGTGCCAGCAGTTTATTGGGCGGGACCTACAATGAGCAGTTCTTC. It encodes CASSLLGGTYNEQFF. The chain carries TRBV12-3 or TRBV12-4 and TRBJ2-1; weak D call: TRBD2 (6 bases). V dropped 2 bases and J dropped 2 bases, with 10 bases sitting between them. The CDR3 runs to 15 residues.

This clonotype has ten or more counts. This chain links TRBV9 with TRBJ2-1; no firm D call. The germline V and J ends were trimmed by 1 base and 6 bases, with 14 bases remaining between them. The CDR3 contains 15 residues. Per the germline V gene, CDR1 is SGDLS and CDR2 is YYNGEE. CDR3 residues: CASSVKSTLINEQFF. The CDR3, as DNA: TGTGCCAGCAGCGTAAAGAGTACCCTAATCAATGAGCAGTTCTTC.

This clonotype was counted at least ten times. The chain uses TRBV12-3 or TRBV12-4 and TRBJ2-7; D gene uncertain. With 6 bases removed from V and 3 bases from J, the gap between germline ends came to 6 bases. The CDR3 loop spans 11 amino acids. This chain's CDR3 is CASSFIYEQYF. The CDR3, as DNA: TGTGCCAGCAGCTTCATCTACGAGCAGTACTTC.

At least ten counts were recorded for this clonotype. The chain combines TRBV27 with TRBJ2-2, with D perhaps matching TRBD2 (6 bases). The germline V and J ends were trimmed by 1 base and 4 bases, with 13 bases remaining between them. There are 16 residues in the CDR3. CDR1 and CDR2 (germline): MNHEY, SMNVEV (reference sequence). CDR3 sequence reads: CASSLWGLASTGELFF. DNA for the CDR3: TGTGCCAGCAGTTTATGGGGTCTAGCGTCCACCGGGGAGCTGTTTTTT.

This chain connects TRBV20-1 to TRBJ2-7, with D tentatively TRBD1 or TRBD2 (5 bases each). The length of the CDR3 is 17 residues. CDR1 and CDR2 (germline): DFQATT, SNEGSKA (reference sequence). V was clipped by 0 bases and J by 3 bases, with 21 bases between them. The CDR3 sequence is CSARDAYLARDLYEQYF. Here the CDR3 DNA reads TGCAGTGCTAGAGACGCCTACCTGGCTCGGGACCTCTACGAGCAGTACTTC.

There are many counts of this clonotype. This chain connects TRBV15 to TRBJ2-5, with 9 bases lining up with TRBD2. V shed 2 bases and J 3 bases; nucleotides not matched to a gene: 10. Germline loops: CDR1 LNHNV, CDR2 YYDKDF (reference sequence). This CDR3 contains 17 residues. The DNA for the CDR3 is TGTGCCACCAGCAGAACTCCTTCGGCTAGCGGGAAAGAGACCCAGTACTTC. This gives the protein CATSRTPSASGKETQYF.

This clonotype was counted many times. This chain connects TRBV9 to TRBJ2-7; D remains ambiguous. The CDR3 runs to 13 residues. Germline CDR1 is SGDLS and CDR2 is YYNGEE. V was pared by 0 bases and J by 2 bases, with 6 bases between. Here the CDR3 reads CASSVEGPYEQYF. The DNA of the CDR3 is TGTGCCAGCAGCGTAGAAGGGCCCTACGAGCAGTACTTC.

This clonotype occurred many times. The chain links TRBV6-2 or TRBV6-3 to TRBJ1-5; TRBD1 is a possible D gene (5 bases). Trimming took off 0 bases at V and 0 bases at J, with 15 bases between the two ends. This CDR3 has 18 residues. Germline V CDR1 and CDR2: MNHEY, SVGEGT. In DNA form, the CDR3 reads TGTGCCAGCAGTTACTCGATGACAGCACCATATAGCAATCAGCCCCAGCATTTT. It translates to CASSYSMTAPYSNQPQHF.

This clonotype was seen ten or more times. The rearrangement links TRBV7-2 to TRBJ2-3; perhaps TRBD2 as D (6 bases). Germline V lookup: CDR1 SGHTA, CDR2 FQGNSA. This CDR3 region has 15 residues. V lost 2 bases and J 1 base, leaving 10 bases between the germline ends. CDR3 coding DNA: TGTGCCAGCAGCTTACGGGGGTGGGGCACAGATACGCAGTATTTT. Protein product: CASSLRGWGTDTQYF.

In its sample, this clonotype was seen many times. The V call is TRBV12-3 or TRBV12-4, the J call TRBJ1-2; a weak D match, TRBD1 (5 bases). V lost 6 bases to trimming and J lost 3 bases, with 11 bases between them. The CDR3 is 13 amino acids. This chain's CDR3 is CASSPRGDYGYTF. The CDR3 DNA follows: TGTGCCAGCAGCCCGAGAGGGGACTATGGCTACACCTTC.

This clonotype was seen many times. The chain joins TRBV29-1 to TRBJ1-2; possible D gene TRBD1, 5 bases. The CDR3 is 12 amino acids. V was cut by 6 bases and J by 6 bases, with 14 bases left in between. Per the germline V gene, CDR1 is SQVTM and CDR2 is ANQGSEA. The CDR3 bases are TGCAGCGTACGACAGCGTGAAAATGGCTACACCTTC. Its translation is CSVRQRENGYTF.

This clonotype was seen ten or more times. The CDR3 here is CASTLNEQFF. Here the CDR3 DNA reads TGTGCCAGCACCCTAAATGAGCAGTTCTTC. The gene calls are TRBV27 and TRBJ2-1; D gene ambiguous. V dropped 7 bases and J dropped 7 bases, with 5 bases sitting between them. Germline CDR1 reads MNHEY; CDR2 reads SMNVEV (reference sequence). There are 10 residues in the CDR3.

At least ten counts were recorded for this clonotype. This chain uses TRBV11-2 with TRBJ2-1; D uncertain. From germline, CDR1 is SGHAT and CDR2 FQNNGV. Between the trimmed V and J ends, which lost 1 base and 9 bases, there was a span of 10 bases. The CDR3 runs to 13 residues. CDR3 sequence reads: CASSLAAPGEQFF. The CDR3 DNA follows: TGTGCCAGCAGCTTAGCGGCTCCGGGTGAGCAGTTCTTC.

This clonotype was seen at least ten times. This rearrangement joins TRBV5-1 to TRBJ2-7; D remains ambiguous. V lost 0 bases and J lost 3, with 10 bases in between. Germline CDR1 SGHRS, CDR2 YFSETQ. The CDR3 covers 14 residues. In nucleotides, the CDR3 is TGCGCCAGCAGCTTGGGGGTTGGAAACTACGAGCAGTACTTC. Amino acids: CASSLGVGNYEQYF.

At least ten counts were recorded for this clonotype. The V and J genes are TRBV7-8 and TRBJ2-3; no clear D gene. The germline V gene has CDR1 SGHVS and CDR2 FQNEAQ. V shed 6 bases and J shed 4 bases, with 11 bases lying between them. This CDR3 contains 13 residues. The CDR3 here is CASSRRVSDTQYF. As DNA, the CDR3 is TGTGCCAGCAGTCGAAGGGTTTCAGATACGCAGTATTTT.

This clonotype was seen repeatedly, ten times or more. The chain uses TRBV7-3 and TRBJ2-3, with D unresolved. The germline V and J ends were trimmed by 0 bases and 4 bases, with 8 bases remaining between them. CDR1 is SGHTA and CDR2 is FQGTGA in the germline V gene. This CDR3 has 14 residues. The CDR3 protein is CASSLTPVSDTQYF. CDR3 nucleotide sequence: TGTGCCAGCAGCTTAACGCCGGTTTCAGATACGCAGTATTTT.

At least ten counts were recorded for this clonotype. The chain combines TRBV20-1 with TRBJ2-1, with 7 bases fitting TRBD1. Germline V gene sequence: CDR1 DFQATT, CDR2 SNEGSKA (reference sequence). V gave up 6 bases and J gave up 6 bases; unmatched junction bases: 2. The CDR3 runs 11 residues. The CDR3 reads CSAGTVNEQFF. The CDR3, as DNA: TGCAGTGCCGGGACAGTCAATGAGCAGTTCTTC.

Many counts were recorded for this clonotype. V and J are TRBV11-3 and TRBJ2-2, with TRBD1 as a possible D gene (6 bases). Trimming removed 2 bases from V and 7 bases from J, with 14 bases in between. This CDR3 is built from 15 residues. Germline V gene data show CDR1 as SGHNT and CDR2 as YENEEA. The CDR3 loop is CASSLQGKDNGELFF. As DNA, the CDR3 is TGTGCCAGCAGCTTACAGGGGAAAGATAACGGGGAGCTGTTTTTT.

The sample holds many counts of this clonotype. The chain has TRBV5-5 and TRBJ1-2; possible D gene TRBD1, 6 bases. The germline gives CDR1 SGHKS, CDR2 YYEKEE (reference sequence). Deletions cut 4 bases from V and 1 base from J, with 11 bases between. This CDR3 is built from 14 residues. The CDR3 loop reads CASSGGQNNYGYTF. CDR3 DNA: TGTGCCAGCAGCGGAGGACAGAATAACTATGGCTACACCTTC.